This T cell receptor (beta chain) was observed in a study of OX40 agonist ivuxolimab in advanced cancers. Study observations and caveats: Among T cells, CD8+ cells averaged more expanded clones than CD4+ cells.

In regard to this clone: Antigen: not known.

TCRdb's copy holds only in-frame clones and misses some; the assay was immunoSEQ multiplex PCR. This table holds 9,500 to 15,000 clones, 80% found once. With V trimmed by 4 bases and J by 3 bases, 5 bases remained unmatched. From germline, CDR1 is LNHNV and CDR2 YYDKDF (reference sequence). The CDR3 totals 14 residues. This TCR was recovered from an adult with an advanced solid tumor such as melanoma, head and neck, liver or kidney cancer. This chain connects TRBV15 to TRBJ2-5; 7 bases fit TRBD2. Sequences were derived from CD4+ or CD8+ T cells sorted from blood, sampled in a trial of the OX40 agonist ivuxolimab. CDR3 sequence reads: CATSTRGGEETQYF. CDR3 bases: TGTGCCACCAGCACCCGCGGGGGAGAAGAGACCCAGTACTTC. The whole variable domain, filled in from reference TRBV15 and TRBJ2-5, reads DAMVIQNPRYQVTQFGKPVTLSCSQTLNHNVMYWYQQKSSQAPKLLFHYYDKDFNNEADTPDNFQSRRPNTSFCFLDIRSPGLGDTAMYLCATSTRGGEETQYFGPGTRLLVL.